Below, 31 T cell receptor beta chains from the same sample are listed, as sequenced in a study of blood T cell repertoires in COVID-19. Sequencing used immunoSEQ multiplex PCR; TCRdb keeps in-frame clones, though not all of them. The sample has 300,000 to 350,000 clones, around 90% seen once. The material sequenced was PBMCs or T cells enriched from blood (not recorded which). These receptor sequences come from a woman under 30 with acute COVID-19.

This chain connects TRBV4-2 to TRBJ2-7; 7 nucleotides match TRBD1. The V segment lost 0 bases and the J segment 2 bases; nucleotides outside the gene matches: 4. In germline, CDR1 is LGHNA, CDR2 YNFKEQ. The CDR3 contains 15 residues. CDR3 in amino acids: CASSQDPGQPYEQYF. In DNA form, the CDR3 reads TGTGCCAGCAGCCAAGACCCGGGACAGCCCTACGAGCAGTACTTC.

This chain links TRBV7-9 with TRBJ2-5; D possibly corresponds to TRBD1 (5 bases). The CDR3 totals 14 residues. The germline V gene has CDR1 SEHNR and CDR2 FQNEAQ (reference sequence). Trimming cost V 1 base and J 5 bases, with 11 bases left between them. CDR3 loop: CASSLGAGLETQYF. In nucleotides, the CDR3 is TGTGCCAGCAGCTTAGGGGCAGGGCTGGAGACCCAGTACTTC.

This CDR3 is CASSLVRADEAFF. The CDR3 DNA is TGCGCCAGCAGCTTGGTCAGGGCTGATGAAGCTTTCTTT. The V and J genes are TRBV5-1 and TRBJ1-1; TRBD1 is a possible D gene (5 bases). CDR1 and CDR2 from the germline V gene are SGHRS and YFSETQ. V was clipped by 0 bases and J by 7 bases, with 10 bases between them. The CDR3 length is 13 residues.

The chain is built from TRBV27 and TRBJ2-7; 7 nucleotides line up with TRBD2. Germline CDR1 is MNHEY and CDR2 is SMNVEV (reference sequence). The CDR3 length is 16 residues. Germline trimming cut 5 bases from V and 0 bases from J; bases unmatched to any gene: 10. CDR3 residues: CASSSFAGVFSYEQYF. CDR3 in DNA: TGTGCCAGCAGTAGTTTCGCGGGAGTCTTCTCCTACGAGCAGTACTTC.

The chain is built from TRBV9 and TRBJ1-4, with 7 bases fitting TRBD1. The CDR3 is 15 amino acids. Germline V gene lookup returns CDR1 SGDLS and CDR2 YYNGEE. The trim removed 3 bases at V and 5 bases at J, leaving 7 bases unmatched. The chain's CDR3 is CASSGLQGRNEKLFF. The DNA for the CDR3 is TGTGCCAGCAGCGGGTTACAGGGGCGGAATGAAAAACTGTTTTTT.

The chain is built from TRBV28 and TRBJ2-2; the D is unclear. Germline values: CDR1 MDHEN, CDR2 SYDVKM. The V and J ends lost 4 bases and 7 bases respectively, with 13 bases between them. This CDR3 spans 14 amino acids. The CDR3 sequence: CASSSPSRVGELFF. The CDR3 DNA reads as TGTGCCAGCAGTTCTCCTTCCCGGGTCGGGGAGCTGTTTTTT. Filled out from reference TRBV28 and TRBJ2-2, the complete variable domain reads DVKVTQSSRYLVKRTGEKVFLECVQDMDHENMFWYRQDPGLGLRLIYFSYDVKMKEKGDIPEGYSVSREKKERFSLILESASTNQTSMYLCASSSPSRVGELFFGEGSRLTVL.

The V and J genes are TRBV10-3 and TRBJ2-4; D gene unclear. The CDR3 consists of 15 residues. Looked up from germline, CDR1 is ENHRY and CDR2 is SYGVKD. The ends were cut back, 0 bases at V and 0 bases at J, with 6 bases in the middle. The CDR3 loop is CAISESDLAKNIQYF. The CDR3 nucleotides read TGTGCCATCAGTGAGTCAGACTTAGCCAAAAACATTCAGTACTTC.

This clone was seen just once. This sequence joins TRBV5-1 and TRBJ2-7; 8 bases are a match to TRBD1. The CDR3 extends over 14 amino acids. Trimming cost V 4 bases and J 4 bases; bases outside gene matches: 7. CDR1 is SGHRS, CDR2 YFSETQ, per germline. In nucleotides, the CDR3 is TGCGCCAGCAGCACCGGGACAGGTATTTACGAGCAGTACTTC. The encoded protein is CASSTGTGIYEQYF.

A single count supports this clone. The J gene is TRBJ2-7, the V gene TRBV6-5, with 7 bases that match TRBD1. The CDR3 consists of 14 residues. The J segment lost 2 bases and the V segment lost 5 bases, leaving 6 bases of the junction unmatched. The germline gives CDR1 MNHEY, CDR2 SVGAGI. The chain's CDR3 is CASSTDRVAYEQYF. CDR3 DNA: TGTGCCAGCAGTACTGACAGGGTCGCCTACGAGCAGTACTTC.

J is TRBJ2-5 and V is TRBV28, with 8 bases identical to TRBD1. Germline CDR1 is MDHEN and CDR2 is SYDVKM. V gave up 5 bases and J gave up 1 base; unmatched junction bases: 9. This CDR3 region has 16 residues. CDR3 amino acids: CASSPARGLRQETQYF. CDR3 bases: TGTGCCAGCAGTCCAGCCAGGGGGCTTCGCCAAGAGACCCAGTACTTC. Drawing the rest from reference TRBV28 and TRBJ2-5, the complete variable domain is DVKVTQSSRYLVKRTGEKVFLECVQDMDHENMFWYRQDPGLGLRLIYFSYDVKMKEKGDIPEGYSVSREKKERFSLILESASTNQTSMYLCASSPARGLRQETQYFGPGTRLLVL.

The chain carries TRBV28 and TRBJ1-5; D call uncertain. The length of the CDR3 is 15 residues. Germline V lookup: CDR1 MDHEN, CDR2 SYDVKM. Between the trimmed V and J ends, which lost 6 bases and 0 bases, there was a span of 12 bases. CDR3 bases: TGTGCCAGCAGCGCCGCGTTAGATAGCAATCAGCCCCAGCATTTT. It codes for CASSAALDSNQPQHF.

This chain links TRBV28 with TRBJ1-1; 7 nucleotides line up with TRBD1. Germline-derived CDR1 and CDR2 are MDHEN and SYDVKM. The CDR3 spans 17 residues. V shed 2 bases and J 0 bases; nucleotides not matched to a gene: 9. CDR3 amino acids: CASSLKGQEVMNTEAFF. In nucleotides, the CDR3 is TGTGCCAGCAGTTTAAAAGGACAGGAGGTTATGAACACTGAAGCTTTCTTT. Combining the CDR3 with reference TRBV28 and TRBJ1-1 gives the whole variable domain DVKVTQSSRYLVKRTGEKVFLECVQDMDHENMFWYRQDPGLGLRLIYFSYDVKMKEKGDIPEGYSVSREKKERFSLILESASTNQTSMYLCASSLKGQEVMNTEAFFGQGTRLTVV.

The chain joins TRBV19 to TRBJ2-7; 11 bases align to TRBD2. Germline loops: CDR1 LNHDA, CDR2 SQIVND (reference sequence). V lost 5 bases, J lost 5 bases, and 8 bases stayed unmatched. The CDR3 has 15 amino acids. CDR3 DNA sequence: TGTGCCAGTAGTCCCACTAGCGGGAGTAGAGACGAGCAGTACTTC. It yields the protein CASSPTSGSRDEQYF.

The genes are TRBV28 and TRBJ2-5; 7 bases match TRBD2. The CDR3 has 19 residues. Germline V gene lookup returns CDR1 MDHEN and CDR2 SYDVKM. Trimming took 6 bases from V and 4 from J; bases not matched to a gene: 23. CDR3 in amino acids: CASSILLGILAGVGETQYF. The CDR3 coding sequence is TGTGCCAGCAGCATCTTATTAGGGATTTTGGCGGGAGTAGGAGAGACCCAGTACTTC.

This clone was counted a single time. This rearrangement joins TRBV5-1 to TRBJ1-2; D not resolved. The CDR3 is made up of 15 amino acids. Germline CDR1 is SGHRS and CDR2 is YFSETQ. The V gene lost 2 bases and the J gene lost 1 base, with 12 bases spanning the gap. The CDR3 region is CASSLSWALNYGYTF. CDR3 nucleotide sequence: TGCGCCAGCAGCTTATCCTGGGCCCTTAACTATGGCTACACCTTC.

This rearrangement joins TRBV28 to TRBJ2-2; TRBD1 matches at 9 bases. CDR3 length equals 15 residues. V lost 7 bases, J lost 7 bases, and 10 bases stayed unmatched. Germline CDR1 MDHEN, CDR2 SYDVKM. The CDR3 nucleotides read TGTGCCAGCACCCCAGCCGGGACAGGGAGCGGGGAGCTGTTTTTT. Protein: CASTPAGTGSGELFF.

V gene TRBV5-1 combines with J gene TRBJ2-5, with 12 bases aligning to TRBD2. V was clipped by 2 bases and J by 3 bases; unmatched bases: 2. The CDR3 is 15 amino acids. CDR1 is SGHRS, CDR2 YFSETQ, per germline. DNA for the CDR3: TGCGCCAGCAGCTTCAGGACTAGCGGGAAAGAGACCCAGTACTTC. Translated: CASSFRTSGKETQYF.

The chain is built from TRBV6-2 or TRBV6-3 and TRBJ2-7, with 7 bases that match TRBD2. The CDR3 loop spans 17 amino acids. Trimming removed 6 bases from V and 6 bases from J; junction bases left unmatched: 20. CDR1 and CDR2 from the germline V gene are MNHEY and SVGEGT. CDR3 in amino acids: CASSPLILARTISEQYF. DNA for the CDR3: TGTGCCAGCAGCCCTCTCATACTAGCGCGAACCATCAGCGAGCAGTACTTC.

This rearrangement joins TRBV7-6 to TRBJ1-1; the D is unclear. Trimming stripped 5 bases from V and 7 bases from J, with 20 bases between. CDR3 length equals 15 residues. Germline V gene lookup returns CDR1 SGHVS and CDR2 FNYEAQ. CDR3 region: CASSPSSLTSHEAFF. Written as DNA, the CDR3 is TGTGCCAGCAGCCCTAGCTCCCTAACCTCCCATGAAGCTTTCTTT. The complete variable domain, with remaining parts taken from reference TRBV7-6 and TRBJ1-1, reads GAGVSQSPRYKVTKRGQDVALRCDPISGHVSLYWYRQALGQGPEFLTYFNYEAQQDKSGLPNDRFSAERPEGSISTLTIQRTEQRDSAMYRCASSPSSLTSHEAFFGQGTRLTVV.

CDR3 residues: CASRVGGAYEQYF. CDR3 DNA: TGTGCCAGCAGAGTCGGCGGGGCCTACGAGCAGTACTTC. The V call is TRBV12-3 or TRBV12-4, the J call TRBJ2-7; tentatively, D is TRBD2 (6 bases). The V and J ends lost 6 bases and 2 bases respectively, with 11 bases between them. This CDR3 is 13 amino acids long.

The V gene is TRBV28, the J gene TRBJ1-4, with TRBD1 matching 9 bases. CDR3 size: 16 residues. Germline lookup yields CDR1 MDHEN and CDR2 SYDVKM. J was trimmed by 8 bases and V by 6 bases; bases with no gene match: 13. The CDR3 loop is CASRSSGTGIGEKLFF. DNA of the CDR3: TGTGCCAGCAGATCCTCCGGGACAGGGATAGGAGAAAAACTGTTTTTT.

The chain couples TRBV7-9 to TRBJ1-1; D gene uncertain. Germline V CDR1 and CDR2: SEHNR, FQNEAQ (reference sequence). The CDR3 contains 13 residues. V dropped 4 bases and J dropped 4 bases, with 10 bases sitting between them. CDR3 residues: CASSSDSGTEAFF. In DNA, the CDR3 is TGTGCCAGCAGCTCCGACTCGGGCACTGAAGCTTTCTTT.

The V and J genes are TRBV6-4 and TRBJ1-6; 7 bases line up with TRBD1. The CDR3 runs 14 residues. The germline V gene encodes CDR1 MRHNA and CDR2 SNTAGT. J lost 6 bases, V lost 6 bases, and 5 bases had no gene match. The CDR3 DNA reads as TGTGCCAGCAGACAGGGGACGGTTAATTCACCCCTCCACTTT. Its translation is CASRQGTVNSPLHF.

V usage is TRBV19 and J usage is TRBJ2-7; TRBD1 might be the D (5 bases). CDR1 is LNHDA and CDR2 is SQIVND in the germline V gene (reference sequence). The CDR3 has 15 amino acids. Between the trimmed V and J ends, which lost 1 base and 4 bases, there was a span of 14 bases. This CDR3 reads CASSIAAGYEYEQYF. The CDR3 DNA follows: TGTGCCAGTAGTATAGCGGCAGGGTACGAATACGAGCAGTACTTC.

As DNA, the CDR3 is TGTGCCAGCAGCCCCGGGACAGGGGACACAGATACGCAGTATTTT. It codes for CASSPGTGDTDTQYF. The gene calls are TRBV7-9 and TRBJ2-3; 10 bases map to TRBD1. The trim removed 5 bases at V and 2 bases at J, leaving 4 bases unmatched. This CDR3 has 15 residues. Per germline, CDR1 SEHNR and CDR2 FQNEAQ (reference sequence).

This rearrangement joins TRBV28 to TRBJ1-1; a weak D match, TRBD1 (6 bases). Trimming removed 5 bases from V and 1 base from J, with 11 bases in between. The germline gives CDR1 MDHEN, CDR2 SYDVKM. The CDR3 runs 14 residues. CDR3 protein: CASSALTGNTEAFF. The CDR3 DNA reads as TGTGCCAGCAGTGCCCTGACAGGGAACACTGAAGCTTTCTTT.

This clone was seen a single time. This chain links TRBV30 with TRBJ2-2, with D possibly being TRBD1 (6 bases). Germline V gives CDR1 GTSNPN, CDR2 SVGIG (reference sequence). The V end was cut by 3 bases, the J end by 1 base, with 9 bases between. This CDR3 spans 14 amino acids. CDR3 sequence (DNA): TGTGCCTGGAGAGCAGGGGTGAACACCGGGGAGCTGTTTTTT. Amino acid sequence: CAWRAGVNTGELFF.

The table lists this clone with a count of one. The rearrangement uses TRBV27 and TRBJ2-7; 10 bases match TRBD1. Germline CDR1 reads MNHEY; CDR2 reads SMNVEV (reference sequence). CDR3 length: 19 amino acids. Trimming took 5 bases from V and 2 from J; bases not matched to a gene: 18. The CDR3 loop reads CASSLLRQGAGSGTYEQYF. Here the CDR3 DNA reads TGTGCCAGCAGTCTCCTTAGACAGGGGGCAGGTAGCGGGACCTACGAGCAGTACTTC.

The chain employs TRBV11-3 and TRBJ2-1; D remains unclear. Between the trimmed V and J ends, which lost 9 bases and 0 bases, there was a span of 15 bases. The CDR3 length is 15 residues. CDR1 SGHNT and CDR2 YENEEA come from the germline V gene. The CDR3 coding sequence is TGTGCCAGTCTATTTGGGCACTTCTCCTACAATGAGCAGTTCTTC. This sequence encodes CASLFGHFSYNEQFF.

The V and J genes are TRBV18 and TRBJ2-3; 10 bases are a match to TRBD2. Trimming cost V 2 bases and J 6 bases; bases outside gene matches: 8. From germline, CDR1 is KGHSH and CDR2 LQKENI. The CDR3 consists of 16 residues. The CDR3 protein is CASSPKAGGPWDTQYF. The CDR3 region has the DNA TGTGCCAGCTCACCAAAAGCGGGAGGGCCATGGGATACGCAGTATTTT.

V is TRBV7-9 and J is TRBJ1-2; D not resolved. The CDR3 consists of 12 residues. Germline CDR1 reads SEHNR; CDR2 reads FQNEAQ (reference sequence). Trimming pared 6 bases from V and 1 base from J, leaving 6 bases between. CDR3 sequence (DNA): TGTGCCAGCAGACAAGATAACTATGGCTACACCTTC. Its protein product is CASRQDNYGYTF.